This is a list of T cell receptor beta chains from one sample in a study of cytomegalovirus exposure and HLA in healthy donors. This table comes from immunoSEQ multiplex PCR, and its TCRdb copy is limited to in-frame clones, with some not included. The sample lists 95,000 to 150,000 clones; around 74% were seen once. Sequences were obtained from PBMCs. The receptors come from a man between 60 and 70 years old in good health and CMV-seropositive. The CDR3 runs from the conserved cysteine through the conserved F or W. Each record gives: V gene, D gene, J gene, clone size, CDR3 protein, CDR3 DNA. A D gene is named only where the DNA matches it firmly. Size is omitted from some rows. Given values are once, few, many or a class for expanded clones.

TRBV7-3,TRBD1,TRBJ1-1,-,CASSLGDSNTEAFF,TGTGCCAGCAGCTTAGGGGACAGTAACACTGAAGCTTTCTTT
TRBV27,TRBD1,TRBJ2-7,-,CASRDPRQGHEQYF,TGTGCCAGCAGAGACCCAAGACAGGGCCACGAGCAGTACTTC
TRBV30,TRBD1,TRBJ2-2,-,CAWSVRDRLTGELFF,TGTGCCTGGAGTGTACGGGACAGACTGACCGGGGAGCTGTTTTTT
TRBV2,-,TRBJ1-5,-,CAGAAGSNQPQHF,TGTGCCGGGGCCGCGGGGTCCAATCAGCCCCAGCATTTT
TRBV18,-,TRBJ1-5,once,CASSPQGRDSNQPQHF,TGTGCCAGCTCACCACAGGGCAGGGATAGCAATCAGCCCCAGCATTTT
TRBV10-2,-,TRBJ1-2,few,CASTPNINYGYTF,TGCGCCAGTACACCCAACATTAACTATGGCTACACCTTC
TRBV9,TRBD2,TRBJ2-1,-,CASSRAGELYNEQFF,TGTGCCAGCAGTCGAGCGGGGGAACTTTACAATGAGCAGTTCTTC
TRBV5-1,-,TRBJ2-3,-,CASSLGQALDTDTQYF,TGCGCCAGCAGCTTGGGACAGGCGCTCGACACAGATACGCAGTATTTT
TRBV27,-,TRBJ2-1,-,CASSLTSNPYNEQFF,TGTGCCAGCAGCCTGACTAGTAACCCCTACAATGAGCAGTTCTTC
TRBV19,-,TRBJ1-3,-,CASRGGGGDEIHTIYF,TGTGCCAGCCGCGGGGGCGGGGGGGATGAAATACACACCATATATTTT
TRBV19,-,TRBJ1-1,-,CASSIRDTEAFF,TGTGCCAGTAGTATACGCGACACTGAAGCTTTCTTT
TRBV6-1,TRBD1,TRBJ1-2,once,CASNLSRRQGHGYTF,TGTGCCAGCAACCTGAGCCGACGACAGGGCCATGGCTACACCTTC
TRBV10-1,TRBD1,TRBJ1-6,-,CASSESRGQGPHLHF,TGCGCCAGCAGTGAGTCGAGGGGACAGGGTCCTCACCTCCACTTT
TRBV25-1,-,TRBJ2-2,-,CASSKPGVTGELFF,TGTGCCAGCTCCAAGCCGGGGGTCACCGGGGAGCTGTTTTTT
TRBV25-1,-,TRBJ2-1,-,CASSESFQGVGFYEQFF,TGTGCCAGCAGTGAGTCGTTCCAGGGTGTTGGTTTCTATGAGCAGTTCTTC
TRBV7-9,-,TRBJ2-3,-,CASSRRLTVQGDTQYF,TGTGCCAGCAGTCGCCGTTTGACGGTTCAGGGAGATACGCAGTATTTT
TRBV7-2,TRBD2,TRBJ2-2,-,CASSGTSGRARTGELFF,TGTGCCAGCAGCGGGACTAGCGGGAGGGCCAGGACCGGGGAGCTGTTTTTT
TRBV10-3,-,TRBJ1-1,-,CAISDPRGRDTEAFF,TGTGCCATCAGTGACCCTAGAGGGCGGGACACTGAAGCTTTCTTT
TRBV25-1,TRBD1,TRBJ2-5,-,CASSDPGQSTRETQYF,TGTGCCAGCAGTGACCCGGGACAGTCGACTCGGGAGACCCAGTACTTC
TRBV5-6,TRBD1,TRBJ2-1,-,CASSLQGPGTGRFNEQFF,TGTGCCAGCAGCCTACAGGGTCCCGGGACAGGGCGATTCAATGAGCAGTTCTTC
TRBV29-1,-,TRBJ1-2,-,CSVQQGNYGYTF,TGCAGCGTGCAACAGGGTAACTATGGCTACACCTTC
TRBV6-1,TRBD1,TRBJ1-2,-,CASRRQGNYGYTF,TGTGCCAGCAGGCGACAGGGTAACTATGGCTACACCTTC
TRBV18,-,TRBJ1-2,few,CASSPPAVSRGYTF,TGTGCCAGCTCACCACCGGCGGTCTCTAGGGGCTACACCTTC
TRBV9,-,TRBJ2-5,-,CASSVGRGQETQYF,TGTGCCAGCAGCGTAGGGCGAGGTCAAGAGACCCAGTACTTC
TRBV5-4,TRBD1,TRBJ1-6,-,CASSSRDRVVSPLHF,TGTGCCAGCAGCTCCCGGGACAGGGTGGTTTCACCCCTCCACTTT
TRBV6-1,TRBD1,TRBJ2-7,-,CASFTGTGSYEQYF,TGTGCCAGCTTCACCGGGACAGGCTCCTACGAGCAGTACTTC